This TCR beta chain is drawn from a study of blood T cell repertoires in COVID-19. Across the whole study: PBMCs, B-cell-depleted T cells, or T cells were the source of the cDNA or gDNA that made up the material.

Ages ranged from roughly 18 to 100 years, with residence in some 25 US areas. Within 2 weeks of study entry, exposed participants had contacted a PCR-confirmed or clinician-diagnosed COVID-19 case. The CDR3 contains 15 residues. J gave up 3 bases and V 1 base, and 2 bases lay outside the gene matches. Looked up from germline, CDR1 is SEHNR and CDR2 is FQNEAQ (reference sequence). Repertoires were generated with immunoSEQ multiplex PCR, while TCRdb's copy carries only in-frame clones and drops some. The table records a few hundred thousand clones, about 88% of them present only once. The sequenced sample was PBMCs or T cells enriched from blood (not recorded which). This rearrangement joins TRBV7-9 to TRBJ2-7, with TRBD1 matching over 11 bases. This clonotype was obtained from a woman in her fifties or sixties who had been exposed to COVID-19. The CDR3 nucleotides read TGTGCCAGCAGCTTAGGAGGGACAGGGGGCTACGAGCAGTACTTC. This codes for CASSLGGTGGYEQYF.